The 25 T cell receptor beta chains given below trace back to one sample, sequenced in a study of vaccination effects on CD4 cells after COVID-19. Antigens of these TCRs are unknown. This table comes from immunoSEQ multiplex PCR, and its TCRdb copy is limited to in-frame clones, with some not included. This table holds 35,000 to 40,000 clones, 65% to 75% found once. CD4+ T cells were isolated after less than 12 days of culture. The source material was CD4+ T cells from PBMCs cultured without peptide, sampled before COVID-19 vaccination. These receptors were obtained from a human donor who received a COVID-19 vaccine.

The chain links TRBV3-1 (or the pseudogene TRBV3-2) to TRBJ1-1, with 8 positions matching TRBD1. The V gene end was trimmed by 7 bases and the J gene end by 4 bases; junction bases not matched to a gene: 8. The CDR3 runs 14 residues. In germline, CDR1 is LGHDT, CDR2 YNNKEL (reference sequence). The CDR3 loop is CASTPGGIGTEAFF. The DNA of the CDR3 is TGTGCCAGCACCCCAGGGGGCATCGGCACTGAAGCTTTCTTT.

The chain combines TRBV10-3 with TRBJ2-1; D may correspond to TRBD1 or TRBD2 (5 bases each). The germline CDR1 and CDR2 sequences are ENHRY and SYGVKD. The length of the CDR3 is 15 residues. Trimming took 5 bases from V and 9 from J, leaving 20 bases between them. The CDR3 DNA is TGTGCCATCAGTCGCAGGGAGTTTGGGGTTACTGAGCAGTTCTTC. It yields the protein CAISRREFGVTEQFF.

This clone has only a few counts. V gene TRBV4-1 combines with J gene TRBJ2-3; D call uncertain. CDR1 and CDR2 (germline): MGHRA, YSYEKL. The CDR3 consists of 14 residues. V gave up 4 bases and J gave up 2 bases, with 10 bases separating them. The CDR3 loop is CASSPDSHTDTQYF. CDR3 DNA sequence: TGCGCCAGCAGCCCAGACTCCCACACAGATACGCAGTATTTT.

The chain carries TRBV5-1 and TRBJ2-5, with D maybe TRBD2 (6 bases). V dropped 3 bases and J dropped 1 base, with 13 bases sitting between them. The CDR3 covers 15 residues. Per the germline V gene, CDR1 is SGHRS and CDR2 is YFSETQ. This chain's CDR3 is CASSSGAGTQETQYF. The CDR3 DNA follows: TGCGCCAGCAGCTCCGGGGCGGGGACCCAAGAGACCCAGTACTTC.

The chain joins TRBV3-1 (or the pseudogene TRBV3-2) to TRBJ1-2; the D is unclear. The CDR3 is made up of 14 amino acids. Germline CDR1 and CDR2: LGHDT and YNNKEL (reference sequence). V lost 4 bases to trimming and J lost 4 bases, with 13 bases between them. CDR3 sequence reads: CASSLDPRSYGYTF. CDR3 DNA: TGTGCCAGCAGCCTAGACCCACGGAGCTATGGCTACACCTTC.

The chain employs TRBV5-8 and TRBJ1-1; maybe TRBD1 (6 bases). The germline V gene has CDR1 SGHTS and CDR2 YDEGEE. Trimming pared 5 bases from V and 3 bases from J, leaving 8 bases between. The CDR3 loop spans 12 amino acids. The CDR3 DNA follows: TGTGCCAGCAGTCAGGGGTACACTGAAGCTTTCTTT. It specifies CASSQGYTEAFF.

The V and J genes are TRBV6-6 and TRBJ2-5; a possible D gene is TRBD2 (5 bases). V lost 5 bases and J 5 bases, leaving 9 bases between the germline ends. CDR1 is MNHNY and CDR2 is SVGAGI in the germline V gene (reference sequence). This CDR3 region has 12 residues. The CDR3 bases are TGTGCCAGCAGTCACCCGGGGGAGACCCAGTACTTC. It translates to CASSHPGETQYF.

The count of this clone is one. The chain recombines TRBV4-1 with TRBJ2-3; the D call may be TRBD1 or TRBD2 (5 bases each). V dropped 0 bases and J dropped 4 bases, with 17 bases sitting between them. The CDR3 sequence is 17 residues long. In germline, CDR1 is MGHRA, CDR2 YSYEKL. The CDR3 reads CASSQDGAGSSADTQYF. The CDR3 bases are TGCGCCAGCAGCCAAGATGGGGCCGGTAGTAGCGCAGATACGCAGTATTTT.

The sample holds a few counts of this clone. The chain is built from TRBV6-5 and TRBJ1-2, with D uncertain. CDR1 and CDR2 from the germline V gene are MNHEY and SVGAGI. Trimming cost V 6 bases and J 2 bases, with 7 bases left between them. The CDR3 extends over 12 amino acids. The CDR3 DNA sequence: TGTGCCAGCAGGGACCGGAACTATGGCTACACCTTC. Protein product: CASRDRNYGYTF.

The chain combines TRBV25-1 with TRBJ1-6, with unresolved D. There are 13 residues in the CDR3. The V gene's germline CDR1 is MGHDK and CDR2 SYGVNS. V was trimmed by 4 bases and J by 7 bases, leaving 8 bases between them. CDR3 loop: CASSGRTNSPLHF. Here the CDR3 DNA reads TGTGCCAGCAGTGGGAGGACGAATTCACCCCTCCACTTT.

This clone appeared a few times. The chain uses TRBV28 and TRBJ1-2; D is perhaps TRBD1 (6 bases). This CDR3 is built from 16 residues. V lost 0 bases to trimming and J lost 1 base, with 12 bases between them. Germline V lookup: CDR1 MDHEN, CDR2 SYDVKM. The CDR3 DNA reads TGTGCCAGCAGTTTATGGTCCGGGGGCGGTAACTATGGCTACACCTTC. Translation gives CASSLWSGGGNYGYTF.

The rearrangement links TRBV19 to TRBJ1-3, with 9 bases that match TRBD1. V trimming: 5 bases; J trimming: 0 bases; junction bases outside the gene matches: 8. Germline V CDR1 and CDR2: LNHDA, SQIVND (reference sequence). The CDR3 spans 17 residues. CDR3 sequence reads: CASSPPGTGISGNTIYF. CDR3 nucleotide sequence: TGTGCCAGTAGTCCACCGGGGACAGGGATCTCTGGAAACACCATATATTTT.

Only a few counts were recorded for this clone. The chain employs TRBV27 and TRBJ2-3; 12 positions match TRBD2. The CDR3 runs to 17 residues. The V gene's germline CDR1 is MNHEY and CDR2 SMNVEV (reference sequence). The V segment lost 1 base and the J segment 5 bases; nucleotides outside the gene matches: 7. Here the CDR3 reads CASSLYKTSGGLDTQYF. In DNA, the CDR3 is TGTGCCAGCAGTTTATACAAGACTAGCGGGGGTTTAGATACGCAGTATTTT.

The DNA for the CDR3 is TGTGCCAGCGTTGAAATTCGGGATCAGCCCCAGCATTTT. Amino acids: CASVEIRDQPQHF. This chain connects TRBV2 to TRBJ1-5; the D is unclear. The V gene lost 8 bases and the J gene lost 5 bases, with 13 bases spanning the gap. CDR1 and CDR2 (germline): SNHLY, FYNNEI. The CDR3 sequence is 13 residues long.

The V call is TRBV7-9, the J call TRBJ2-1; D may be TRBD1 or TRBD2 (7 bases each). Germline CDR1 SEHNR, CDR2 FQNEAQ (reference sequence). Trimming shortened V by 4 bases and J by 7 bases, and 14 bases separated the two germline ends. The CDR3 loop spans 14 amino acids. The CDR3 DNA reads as TGTGCCAGCAGCTACCCAGGGGGGGGTAATGAGCAGTTCTTC. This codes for CASSYPGGGNEQFF. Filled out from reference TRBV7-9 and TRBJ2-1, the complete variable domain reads DTGVSQNPRHKITKRGQNVTFRCDPISEHNRLYWYRQTLGQGPEFLTYFQNEAQLEKSRLLSDRFSAERPKGSFSTLEIQRTEQGDSAMYLCASSYPGGGNEQFFGPGTRLTVL.

CDR3 loop: CAWSGSGGAREQFF. The CDR3 bases are TGTGCCTGGAGTGGTAGCGGGGGGGCAAGGGAGCAGTTCTTC. V and J are TRBV30 and TRBJ2-1; the match to TRBD2 covers 11 bases. CDR1 is GTSNPN and CDR2 is SVGIG in the germline V gene (reference sequence). V shed 1 base and J 10 bases; nucleotides not matched to a gene: 6. CDR3 length equals 14 residues.

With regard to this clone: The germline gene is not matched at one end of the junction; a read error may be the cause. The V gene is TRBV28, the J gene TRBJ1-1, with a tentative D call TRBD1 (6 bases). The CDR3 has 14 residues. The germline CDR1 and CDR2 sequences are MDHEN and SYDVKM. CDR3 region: CASSSLGGNAEAFF. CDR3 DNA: TGTGCCAGCAGTTCTTTAGGGGGGAACGCTGAAGCTTTCTTT. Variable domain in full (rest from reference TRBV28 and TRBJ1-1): DVKVTQSSRYLVKRTGEKVFLECVQDMDHENMFWYRQDPGLGLRLIYFSYDVKMKEKGDIPEGYSVSREKKERFSLILESASTNQTSMYLCASSSLGGNAEAFFGQGTRLTVV.

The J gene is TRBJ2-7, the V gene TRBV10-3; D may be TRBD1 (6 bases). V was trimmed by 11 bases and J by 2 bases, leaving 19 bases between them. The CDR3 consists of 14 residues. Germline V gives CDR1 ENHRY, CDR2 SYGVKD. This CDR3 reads CASQATTGPYEQYF. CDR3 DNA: TGTGCCTCCCAGGCGACGACAGGACCCTACGAGCAGTACTTC.

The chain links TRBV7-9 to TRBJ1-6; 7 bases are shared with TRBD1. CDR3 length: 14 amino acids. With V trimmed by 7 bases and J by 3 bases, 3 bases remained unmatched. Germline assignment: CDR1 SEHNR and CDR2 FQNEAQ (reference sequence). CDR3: CASTRDSYNSPLHF. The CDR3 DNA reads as TGTGCCAGCACTCGGGACAGCTATAATTCACCCCTCCACTTT.

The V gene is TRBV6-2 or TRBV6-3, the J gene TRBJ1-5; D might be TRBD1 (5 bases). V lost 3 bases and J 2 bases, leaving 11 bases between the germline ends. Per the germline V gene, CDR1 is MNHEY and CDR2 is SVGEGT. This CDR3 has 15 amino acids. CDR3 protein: CASSYRGYGNQPQHF. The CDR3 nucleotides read TGTGCCAGCAGTTATAGGGGCTATGGCAATCAGCCCCAGCATTTT.

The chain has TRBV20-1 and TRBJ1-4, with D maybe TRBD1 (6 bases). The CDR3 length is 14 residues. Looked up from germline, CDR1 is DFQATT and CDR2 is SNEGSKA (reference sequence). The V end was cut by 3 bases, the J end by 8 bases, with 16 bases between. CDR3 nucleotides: TGCAGTGCTAGTCGGGGAAGGGGGGGGGAAAAACTGTTTTTT. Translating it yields CSASRGRGGEKLFF.

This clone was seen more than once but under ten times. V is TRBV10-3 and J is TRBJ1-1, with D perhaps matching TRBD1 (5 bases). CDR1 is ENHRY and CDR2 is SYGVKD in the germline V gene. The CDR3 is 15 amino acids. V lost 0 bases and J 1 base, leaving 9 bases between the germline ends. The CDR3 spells CAISESQGKNTEAFF. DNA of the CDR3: TGTGCCATCAGTGAGTCTCAGGGAAAGAACACTGAAGCTTTCTTT.

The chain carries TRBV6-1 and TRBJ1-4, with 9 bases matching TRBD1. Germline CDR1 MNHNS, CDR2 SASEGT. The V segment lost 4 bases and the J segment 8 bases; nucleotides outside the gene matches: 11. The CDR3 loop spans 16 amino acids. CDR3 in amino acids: CASSGGTGTIGEKLFF. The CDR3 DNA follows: TGTGCCAGCAGTGGAGGGACAGGGACAATTGGGGAAAAACTGTTTTTT.

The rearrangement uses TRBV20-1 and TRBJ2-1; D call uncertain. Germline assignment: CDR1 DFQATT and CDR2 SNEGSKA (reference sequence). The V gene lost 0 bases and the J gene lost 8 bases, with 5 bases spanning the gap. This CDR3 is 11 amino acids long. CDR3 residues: CSARDLDEQFF. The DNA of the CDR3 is TGCAGTGCTAGAGATCTAGATGAGCAGTTCTTC.

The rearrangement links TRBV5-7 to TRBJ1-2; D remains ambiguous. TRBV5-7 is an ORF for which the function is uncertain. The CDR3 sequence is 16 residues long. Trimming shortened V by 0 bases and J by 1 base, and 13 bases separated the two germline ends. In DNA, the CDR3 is TGTGCCAGCAGCTTGGTTTTGGGCGGATTTAACTATGGCTACACCTTC. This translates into CASSLVLGGFNYGYTF.